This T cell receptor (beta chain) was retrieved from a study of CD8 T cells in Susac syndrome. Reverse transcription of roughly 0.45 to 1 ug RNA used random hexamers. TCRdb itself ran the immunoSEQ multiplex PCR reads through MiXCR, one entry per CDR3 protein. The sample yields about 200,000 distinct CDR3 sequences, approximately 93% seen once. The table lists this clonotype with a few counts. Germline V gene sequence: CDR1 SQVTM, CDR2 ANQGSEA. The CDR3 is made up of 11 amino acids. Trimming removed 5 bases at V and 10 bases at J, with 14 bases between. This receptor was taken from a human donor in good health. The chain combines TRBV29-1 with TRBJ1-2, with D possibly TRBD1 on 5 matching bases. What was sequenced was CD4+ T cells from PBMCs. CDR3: CSVIGQGVYTF. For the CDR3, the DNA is TGCAGCGTTATCGGTCAAGGGGTCTACACCTTC.